A selection of T cell receptor beta chains follows, all from one sample in a study of T cell responses to AZD1222 COVID-19 vaccine. TCRdb keeps only in-frame clones here, not all; method: immunoSEQ multiplex PCR. The table records 65,000 to 90,000 clones, 86% of them present only once. Source: peripheral blood, taken on day 0 of AZD1222 vaccination. These receptors all stem from an adult in good health. Each CDR3 is given with its conserved first and last residue. A D gene is named only where the DNA matches it firmly. The size entry is marked missing in some rows and otherwise reads once, few, many or a size class.

abundance	v_gene	d_gene	j_gene	CDR3nt	CDR3aa
.	TRBV7-2	.	TRBJ1-5	TGTGCCAGCAGCCCACGGGGGAGCGGCAATCAGCCCCAGCATTTT	CASSPRGSGNQPQHF
.	TRBV7-8	.	TRBJ2-3	TGTGCCAGCAGCTTAGGTCGGTCCTTTCTTAGTAGCACAGATACGCAGTATTTT	CASSLGRSFLSSTDTQYF
.	TRBV29-1	.	TRBJ2-1	TGCAGCGTTGAAAGGCAGTACGGGGAGCAGTTCTTC	CSVERQYGEQFF
.	TRBV3-1/TRBV3-2	.	TRBJ1-5	TGTGCCAGCAGCATTTTTGGTCGGCATCATCAGCCCCAGCATTTT	CASSIFGRHHQPQHF
.	TRBV3-1/TRBV3-2	.	TRBJ2-1	TGTGCCAGCAGCCAAGATACTCCTCAAAGCTCCTACAATGAGCAGTTCTTC	CASSQDTPQSSYNEQFF
.	TRBV9	.	TRBJ2-4	TGTGCCAGCACGGGGGCGGATGACAAAAACATTCAGTACTTC	CASTGADDKNIQYF
.	TRBV30	.	TRBJ2-3	TGTGCCTGGAGTGGAATAGGGGGGAGCACAGATACGCAGTATTTT	CAWSGIGGSTDTQYF
.	TRBV2	TRBD1	TRBJ1-5	TGTGCCAGCACCTCCGGACAGGATCAGCCCCAGCATTTT	CASTSGQDQPQHF
few	TRBV28	.	TRBJ2-7	TGTGCCAGCAGTTTAAGTGGAGGACAGCTTAACGAGCAGTACTTC	CASSLSGGQLNEQYF
.	TRBV6-1	.	TRBJ1-2	TGTGCCAGCAGTGAAGGGCAGATAGTTAACTATGGCTACACCTTC	CASSEGQIVNYGYTF
once	TRBV19	.	TRBJ1-2	TGTGCCAGTAGTATAGGAACAGGGAATAACTATGGCTACACCTTC	CASSIGTGNNYGYTF
.	TRBV28	TRBD1	TRBJ1-4	TGTGCCGCCGGCCGGCCGACAGGGGTCGGTGAAAAACTGTTTTTT	CAAGRPTGVGEKLFF
.	TRBV6-5	.	TRBJ1-1	TGTGCCAGCAGTTACGGACGGAACACTGAAGCTTTCTTT	CASSYGRNTEAFF
.	TRBV28	TRBD2	TRBJ2-7	TGTGCCAGCAGTTTAAATGCGGGGGGGCCCTACGAGCAGTACTTC	CASSLNAGGPYEQYF
.	TRBV11-3	.	TRBJ2-7	TGTGCCAGCAGCTCAGCGGACGGATACGAGCAGTACTTC	CASSSADGYEQYF
.	TRBV11-2	.	TRBJ2-1	TGTGCCAGCAGCTTGAGTATGGCGGGGAGTGAGCAGTTCTTC	CASSLSMAGSEQFF
.	TRBV6-2/TRBV6-3	.	TRBJ2-1	TGTGCCAGCAGTTCTCAGGGGTTCGAGTTAGGATCCTACAATGAGCAGTTCTTC	CASSSQGFELGSYNEQFF
.	TRBV28	TRBD1	TRBJ1-4	TGTGCCAGCAGTTTAGGGACAGGGTTAAATGAAAAACTGTTTTTT	CASSLGTGLNEKLFF
.	TRBV2	.	TRBJ2-5	TGTGCCAGCAGTGAAGCGGAGACCCAGTACTTC	CASSEAETQYF
.	TRBV4-1	.	TRBJ1-1	TGCGCCAGCAGCCAAGCGGAGACGCCTGAAGCTTTCTTT	CASSQAETPEAFF
few	TRBV23-1	.	TRBJ1-1	TGCGCCAGCAGTCAACCGATATCGGGACTCACTGAAGCTTTCTTT	CASSQPISGLTEAFF
.	TRBV28	.	TRBJ1-2	TGTGCCAGCGGGGACCCAAACTATGGCTACACCTTC	CASGDPNYGYTF
.	TRBV30	.	TRBJ1-5	TGTGCCTGGACCCCCGGCTCCAGGGATCAGCCCCAGCATTTT	CAWTPGSRDQPQHF
few	TRBV27	.	TRBJ2-1	TGTGCCAGCAGGTCCTCGGGCAATGAGCAGTTCTTC	CASRSSGNEQFF
.	TRBV4-1	TRBD2	TRBJ2-7	TGCGCCAGCAGCCAAGGGCCCAAGCGGGGCCACGAGGGGGAGCAGTACTTC	CASSQGPKRGHEGEQYF
.	TRBV7-2	TRBD1	TRBJ1-6	TGTGCCAGCAGAGTCGACAGGGTAGATTCACCCCTCCACTTT	CASRVDRVDSPLHF
.	TRBV29-1	.	TRBJ1-1	TGCAGCGTTGAAGATTCGAAACCGGGGGCTTTCTTT	CSVEDSKPGAFF
.	TRBV27	TRBD1	TRBJ2-6	TGTGCCAGCAGGAGACAGGGGGGGGTGTCAGGGGCCAACGTCCTGACTTTC	CASRRQGGVSGANVLTF
once	TRBV19	.	TRBJ2-6	TGTGCCAGTAGTCAACAGAGCTCTGGGGCCAACGTCCTGACTTTC	CASSQQSSGANVLTF
.	TRBV7-9	.	TRBJ2-3	TGTGCCAGCAGCTTAGCGTCGTCTGGGGGAGATACGCAGTATTTT	CASSLASSGGDTQYF
.	TRBV5-6	TRBD2	TRBJ2-5	TGTGCCAGCAGCTTGCGACTAGCGGCCCAAGAGACCCAGTACTTC	CASSLRLAAQETQYF
.	TRBV7-2	TRBD2	TRBJ2-7	TGTGCCAGCAGACGCAGCGGGAGGGGATACGAGCAGTACTTC	CASRRSGRGYEQYF
.	TRBV18	.	TRBJ2-1	TGTGCCAGCTCACCACCTCCGGGACAAGGAGAGCAGTTCTTC	CASSPPPGQGEQFF
.	TRBV6-1	TRBD2	TRBJ2-3	TGTGCCAGCAGTGAAGTGAGGCTAGCGGGGGGAAATACGCAGTATTTT	CASSEVRLAGGNTQYF
.	TRBV7-2	.	TRBJ2-2	TGTGCCAGCAGACGATCCGGGACGGAGAACACCGGGGAGCTGTTTTTT	CASRRSGTENTGELFF
.	TRBV7-7	.	TRBJ2-5	TGTGCTAGCAGCCCCGACGGGCGCAGAAAAGAGACCCAGTACTTC	CASSPDGRRKETQYF
.	TRBV29-1	.	TRBJ1-2	TGCAGCGTTATGCAGGGAGGCTACACCTTC	CSVMQGGYTF
few	TRBV21-1	.	TRBJ2-3	TGTGCCATCCCGGTGAGGGATACGCAGTATTTT	CAIPVRDTQYF
.	TRBV19	.	TRBJ2-6	TGTGCCAGTAGTATTAAAGGGGTTGGGGCCAACGTCCTGACTTTC	CASSIKGVGANVLTF
.	TRBV7-8	TRBD1	TRBJ1-5	TGTGCCAGCACCACCCTCGACAGGGCGAGCAATCAGCCCCAGCATTTT	CASTTLDRASNQPQHF
.	TRBV6-5	.	TRBJ1-6	TGTGCCAGCACCCTGGCCGCGCACCAGTCACCCCTCCACTTT	CASTLAAHQSPLHF
.	TRBV7-3	.	TRBJ1-2	TGTGCCAGCAGCTTAGGGCCCCAGGGTGGTGGCTACACCTTC	CASSLGPQGGGYTF
.	TRBV3-1/TRBV3-2	.	TRBJ2-3	TGTGCCAGCAGCAAGAGTTCGGATACGCAGTATTTT	CASSKSSDTQYF
.	TRBV7-9	TRBD1	TRBJ2-3	TGTGCCAGCAGCATGGACAGGGTCACAGATACGCAGTATTTT	CASSMDRVTDTQYF
.	TRBV6-5	TRBD2	TRBJ2-3	TGTGCCAGCAGTTACGGACTAGCGGGGGGGCCAGATACGCAGTATTTT	CASSYGLAGGPDTQYF
.	TRBV28	.	TRBJ1-5	TGTGCCAGCAGTTTACGGGCGGTCCCATATAGCAATCAGCCCCAGCATTTT	CASSLRAVPYSNQPQHF
.	TRBV12-3/TRBV12-4	.	TRBJ1-4	TGTGCCAGCAGTTCGGAAATGGGTGAAAAACTGTTTTTT	CASSSEMGEKLFF
.	TRBV28	.	TRBJ2-7	TGTGCCAGCAGTCCGCCGAGGGGAAGCTCCTACGAGCAGTACTTC	CASSPPRGSSYEQYF
.	TRBV19	.	TRBJ1-1	TGTGCCAGTAGTATACCCAGCAGGAACACTGAAGCTTTCTTT	CASSIPSRNTEAFF
.	TRBV5-6	.	TRBJ1-1	TGTGCCAGCAGCCCGGACACAGGGTCCACTGAAGCTTTCTTT	CASSPDTGSTEAFF
.	TRBV30	TRBD1	TRBJ1-3	TGTGCCTGGAGTATCATCGGACAGGGGAGGAGAAACACCATATATTTT	CAWSIIGQGRRNTIYF
.	TRBV5-1	TRBD2	TRBJ2-3	TGCGCCAGCAGCCAATCGGGACTAGCGGGGGGGCAAGGAGATACGCAGTATTTT	CASSQSGLAGGQGDTQYF
.	TRBV28	.	TRBJ2-1	TGTGCCAGCAGTTTAGCGCTTGAGCAGTTCTTC	CASSLALEQFF
.	TRBV9	.	TRBJ1-2	TGTGCCAGCAGCGTAGGCGACAGTTCGGGGCTGGGGTTTCACTTC	CASSVGDSSGLGFHF
.	TRBV19	.	TRBJ2-2	TGTGCCAGTAGAATTGGGGGTACCGGGGAGCTGTTTTTT	CASRIGGTGELFF
few	TRBV12-3/TRBV12-4	.	TRBJ2-7	TGTGCCAGCAGGCAACAGGGAGCTCACGAGCAGTACTTC	CASRQQGAHEQYF
.	TRBV5-8	.	TRBJ1-1	TGTGCCAGCAGCTTTGAACAGAACACTGAAGCTTTCTTT	CASSFEQNTEAFF
.	TRBV6-1	.	TRBJ2-5	TGTGCCAGCAGTGAATTGACCCAGTACTTC	CASSELTQYF
.	TRBV27	.	TRBJ1-4	TGTGCCAGCAGTTTTTTGACCAGCGGGGGGAAAGAAAAACTGTTTTTT	CASSFLTSGGKEKLFF
.	TRBV25-1	.	TRBJ1-3	TGTGCCAGCGCCAGAGGGGGATTCTCTGGAAACACCATATATTTT	CASARGGFSGNTIYF